These T cell receptor beta chains were read from a single sample in a study of blood T cells in healthy people across ages. TCRdb re-analysed the 5' RACE reads in MiXCR, keeping a single row per CDR3 protein. Of some 900,000 distinct CDR3 sequences listed, around 28% are singletons. Sequenced input: blood. The receptor set was obtained from a woman older than 75 in good health. CDR3s include the opening cysteine and the closing phenylalanine or tryptophan. The D gene is left open where the match is weak. Some rows have no size entry. The others give once, few or many, or a class for an expanded clone.

clone_size,v_call,d_call,j_call,cdr3_length,cdr3_aa,cdr3_nt
NA,TRBV7-2,NA,TRBJ1-6,13,CASSLDGRQTLHF,TGTGCCAGCAGCTTAGATGGGCGGCAAACCCTCCACTTT
NA,TRBV12-3/TRBV12-4,NA,TRBJ2-3,16,CASSSRGSGSYSTQYF,TGTGCCAGCAGTTCCCGGGGGAGCGGCTCCTATTCCACGCAGTATTTT
NA,TRBV6-2/TRBV6-3,TRBD1,TRBJ1-1,13,CASRETGGTEAFF,TGTGCCAGCAGAGAGACAGGGGGGACTGAAGCTTTCTTT
NA,TRBV30,NA,TRBJ1-1,14,CAWSAGRLNTEAFF,TGTGCCTGGAGTGCGGGACGGTTGAACACTGAAGCTTTCTTT
many,TRBV15,TRBD1,TRBJ2-6,19,CATTHLVYRGLGGANVLTF,TGTGCCACCACCCACTTAGTTTATAGGGGGCTCGGTGGGGCCAACGTCCTGACTTTC
NA,TRBV6-2/TRBV6-3,NA,TRBJ2-7,14,CASSYDMTSYEQYF,TGTGCCAGCAGTTACGACATGACCTCCTACGAGCAGTACTTC
many,TRBV20-1,NA,TRBJ1-2,13,CSAPEGGLDGYTF,TGCAGTGCGCCCGAGGGGGGTCTGGATGGCTACACCTTC
many,TRBV10-3,NA,TRBJ1-6,13,CAISAGEGSPLHF,TGTGCCATCAGCGCAGGGGAGGGTTCACCCCTCCACTTT
many,TRBV7-2,NA,TRBJ1-2,14,CASSHVPSNYGYTF,TGTGCCAGCAGCCACGTCCCCTCTAACTATGGCTACACCTTC
many,TRBV18,NA,TRBJ2-1,15,CASSSTRSSYNEQFF,TGTGCCAGCTCATCAACTCGGAGCTCCTACAATGAGCAGTTCTTC
many,TRBV7-9,NA,TRBJ1-2,15,CASSLARFDRNGYTF,TGTGCCAGCAGCTTAGCGCGTTTTGACAGAAATGGCTACACCTTC
NA,TRBV5-1,NA,TRBJ2-1,15,CASSLAIRGYNEQFF,TGCGCCAGCAGCTTGGCGATTAGAGGGTACAATGAGCAGTTCTTC
many,TRBV7-2,NA,TRBJ1-6,17,CASSLGALNVYNSPLHF,TGTGCCAGCAGCCTTGGGGCTTTGAACGTCTATAATTCACCCCTCCACTTT
many,TRBV7-2,TRBD2,TRBJ2-4,18,CASSPQGGGPKAKNIQYF,TGTGCCAGCAGCCCGCAGGGCGGGGGGCCGAAGGCCAAAAACATTCAGTACTTC
many,TRBV12-3/TRBV12-4,NA,TRBJ2-5,13,CASSFGRGETQYF,TGTGCCAGCAGTTTTGGGCGGGGAGAGACCCAGTACTTC
NA,TRBV25-1,NA,TRBJ2-1,16,CASSEYGAGAHNEQFF,TGTGCCAGCAGTGAATATGGGGCGGGGGCCCACAATGAGCAGTTCTTC